This T cell receptor (beta chain) was captured by sequencing in a study of cytomegalovirus exposure and HLA in healthy donors. General study results and limits: Researchers catalogued over 150 TCR beta chains as cytomegalovirus-associated. Among TCR sequences, most were rare, though some public TCRs appeared in many donors. Relative to the approximately 700-donor mean, N-insertions were reportedly fewer in an Asian-associated ancestry cluster in a later analysis.

The CDR3 consists of 14 residues. Trimming cost V 3 bases and J 4 bases; bases outside gene matches: 5. CDR1 and CDR2 (germline): ENHRY, SYGVKD. The PCR had 60 Vbeta and 13 Jbeta primers. Measured with immunoSEQ multiplex PCR; TCRdb has only the in-frame clones, and not every one. Found here are 110,000 to 150,000 clones, approximately 9% of them singletons; the top ten hold 1.8%. This clone was picked up a small number of times. No antigen is known for it. The source is a male donor in good health and CMV-seronegative. The chain uses TRBV10-3 and TRBJ2-7; 8 nucleotides align to TRBD2. Sequences were obtained from PBMCs. The DNA for the CDR3 is TGTGCCATCAGTGAAGGTAGCGGGACTTACGAGCAGTACTTC. This encodes CAISEGSGTYEQYF.